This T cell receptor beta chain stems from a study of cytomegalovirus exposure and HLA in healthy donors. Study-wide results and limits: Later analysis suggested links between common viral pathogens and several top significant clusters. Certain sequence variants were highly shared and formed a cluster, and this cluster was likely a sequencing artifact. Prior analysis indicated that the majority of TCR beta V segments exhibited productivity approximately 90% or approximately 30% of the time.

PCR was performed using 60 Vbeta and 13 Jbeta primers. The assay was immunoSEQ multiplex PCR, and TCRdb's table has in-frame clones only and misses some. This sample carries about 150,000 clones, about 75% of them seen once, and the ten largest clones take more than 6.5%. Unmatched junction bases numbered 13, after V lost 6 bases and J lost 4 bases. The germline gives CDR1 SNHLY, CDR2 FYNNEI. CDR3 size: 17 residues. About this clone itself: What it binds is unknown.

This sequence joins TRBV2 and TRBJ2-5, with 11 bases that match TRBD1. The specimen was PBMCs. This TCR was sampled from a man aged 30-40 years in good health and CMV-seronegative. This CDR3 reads CASRVDRGQPVAETQYF. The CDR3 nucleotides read TGTGCCAGCAGGGTGGACAGGGGGCAGCCTGTGGCAGAGACCCAGTACTTC.